This T cell receptor beta chain was sequenced for a study of memory CD4+ T cells and cytomegalovirus serostatus. On the study more broadly: Healthy Belgian adult donors included several CMV-positive and fewer than 25 CMV-negative people.

Trimming shortened V by 5 bases and J by 10 bases, and 9 bases separated the two germline ends. The CDR3 has 11 residues. The V gene's germline CDR1 is LNHDA and CDR2 SQIVND (reference sequence). Study outcomes and limitations: A US-trained random forest predicted CMV serostatus with median AUC approximately 0.9.

Turning to this clone: Antigen: not known.

Single viable CD3+CD4+CD8-CD45RO+ cells were sorted as the memory CD4+ T cells. Serostatus was set by detecting CMV pp150, pp28, p38, p52 IgG. Per the original methods: After removing out-of-frame reads, around 2.2 million distinct TCRbeta sequences remained. Data came from immunoSEQ multiplex PCR; TCRdb stores just in-frame clones and leaves some out. The V and J calls and clone size come from that table; D and trimming were worked out from the DNA. The sample includes fewer than 35,000 clones, about 80% of them seen just once. Sequencing used memory CD4+ T cells from blood. The chain links TRBV19 to TRBJ2-1; D gene unclear. This sequence originates from an adult in good health and CMV-seronegative. CDR3 DNA sequence: TGTGCCAGTAGTGCCTCCCCCGAGCAGTTCTTC. As protein: CASSASPEQFF.